Listed here is a single T cell receptor (beta chain). The antigen is undetermined. The assay was immunoSEQ multiplex PCR, and TCRdb's table has in-frame clones only and misses some. The table lists approximately 7,400 clones, less than 90% of them singletons, with 1.5% to 2% in the top ten. From germline, CDR1 is LNHDA and CDR2 SQIVND (reference sequence). V was shortened by 3 bases and J by 3 bases, with 9 bases between the two germline ends. The CDR3 has 14 residues. Time point meaning: 2014-2015 season, 7 days after vaccination. Vaccine contraindications, substance abuse, HIV/AIDS, active malignancy and active illness excluded donors. The data originate from a study of follicular helper T cells after annual influenza vaccination. Overall study findings and caveats: ICOS+CD38+ cTfh clonality change tracked circulating plasmablast frequency change.

The sample consisted of CXCR5+ CD38- circulating T follicular helper cells from blood, taken 7 days after influenza vaccination. Subset noted: circulating Tfh, non-naive CD4+CXCR5+PD-1+ (ICOS+CD38+ or ICOS-CD38-). The origin of this receptor is an adult who received the influenza vaccine. This chain links TRBV19 with TRBJ1-5, with D hard to call. The CDR3 region has the DNA TGTGCCAGTAGTATCCCAGCTTACAATCAGCCCCAGCATTTT. Amino acids: CASSIPAYNQPQHF.